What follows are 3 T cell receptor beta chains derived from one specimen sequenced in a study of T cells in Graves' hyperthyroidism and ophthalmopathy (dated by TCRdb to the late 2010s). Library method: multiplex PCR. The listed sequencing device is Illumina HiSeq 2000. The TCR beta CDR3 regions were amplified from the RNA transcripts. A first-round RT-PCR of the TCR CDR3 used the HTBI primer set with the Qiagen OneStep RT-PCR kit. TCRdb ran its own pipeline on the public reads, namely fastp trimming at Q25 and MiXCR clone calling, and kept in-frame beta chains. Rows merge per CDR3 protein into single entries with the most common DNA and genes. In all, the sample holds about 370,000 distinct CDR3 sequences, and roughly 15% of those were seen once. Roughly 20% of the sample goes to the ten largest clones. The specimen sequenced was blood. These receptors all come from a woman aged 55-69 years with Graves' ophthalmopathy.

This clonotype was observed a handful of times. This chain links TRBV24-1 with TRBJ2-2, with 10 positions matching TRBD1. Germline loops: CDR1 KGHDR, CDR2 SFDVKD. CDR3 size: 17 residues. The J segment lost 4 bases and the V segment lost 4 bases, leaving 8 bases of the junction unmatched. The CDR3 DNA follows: TGTGCCACCAGTGACCCGGGACAGGGGTTAGGCACCGGGGAGCTGTTTTTT. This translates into CATSDPGQGLGTGELFF.

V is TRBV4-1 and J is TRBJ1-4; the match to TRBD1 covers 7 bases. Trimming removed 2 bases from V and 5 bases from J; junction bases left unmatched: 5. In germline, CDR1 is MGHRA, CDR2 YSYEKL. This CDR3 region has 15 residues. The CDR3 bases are TGCGCCAGCAGCCAACCGACAGGGTTGAATGAAAAACTGTTTTTT. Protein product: CASSQPTGLNEKLFF.

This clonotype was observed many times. CDR3 protein: CSASQDSNQPQHF. The CDR3, as DNA: TGCAGTGCTAGTCAGGATAGCAATCAGCCCCAGCATTTT. The rearrangement links TRBV20-1 to TRBJ1-5; D not certain. Germline V gene data show CDR1 as DFQATT and CDR2 as SNEGSKA (reference sequence). V lost 3 bases and J lost 0, with 6 bases in between. There are 13 residues in the CDR3.